This TCR beta chain was sequenced in a study of cytomegalovirus exposure and HLA in healthy donors. Assay used: immunoSEQ multiplex PCR; TCRdb lists only in-frame clones, some missing. The repertoire consists of 200,000 to 250,000 clones, with over 80% occurring once and the leading ten covering 5.5% to 7%. The CDR3 has 16 residues. J gave up 6 bases and V 2 bases, and 6 bases lay outside the gene matches. Germline V CDR1 and CDR2: MNHEY, SVGAGI. Regarding the study as a whole: It was confirmed in vitro that three of the CMV-associated chains were specific for CMV antigens. Rare TCR sequences dominated, though some public TCRs recurred in many donors. Clusters of TCRs from the first cohort tended to co-occur in the roughly 120 validation repertoires (as a later analysis found). A list of roughly 180 TCR beta chains associated with cytomegalovirus was given.

Comment on this clone: Its specificity is not known.

The V and J genes are TRBV6-5 and TRBJ1-6, with 8 bases identical to TRBD1. The sequenced sample was PBMCs. The source of this sequence is a young woman in good health and CMV-seronegative. The CDR3 here is CASSYQTDRVNSPLHF. In DNA, the CDR3 is TGTGCCAGCAGTTACCAGACGGACAGGGTTAATTCACCCCTCCACTTT.